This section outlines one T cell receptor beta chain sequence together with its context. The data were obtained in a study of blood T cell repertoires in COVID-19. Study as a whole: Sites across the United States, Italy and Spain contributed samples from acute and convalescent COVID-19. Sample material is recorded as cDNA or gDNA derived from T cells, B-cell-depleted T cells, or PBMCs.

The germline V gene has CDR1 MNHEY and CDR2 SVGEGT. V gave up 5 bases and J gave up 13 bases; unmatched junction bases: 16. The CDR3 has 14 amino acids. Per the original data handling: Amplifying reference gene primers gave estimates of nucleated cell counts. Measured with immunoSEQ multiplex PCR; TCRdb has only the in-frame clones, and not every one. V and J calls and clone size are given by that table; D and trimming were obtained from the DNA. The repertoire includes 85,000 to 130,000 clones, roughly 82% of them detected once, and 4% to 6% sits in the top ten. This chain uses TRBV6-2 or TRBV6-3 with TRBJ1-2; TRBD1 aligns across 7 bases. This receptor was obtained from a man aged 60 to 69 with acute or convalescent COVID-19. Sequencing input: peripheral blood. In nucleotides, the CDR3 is TGTGCCAGCAGTACCGTTTTGACAGGGCCGGCTATCACCTTC. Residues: CASSTVLTGPAITF.